One sample yielded the 31 T cell receptor beta chains listed below, sequenced in a study of blood T cell repertoires in COVID-19. Generated by immunoSEQ multiplex PCR, the TCRdb table keeps only in-frame clones and is missing some. The repertoire holds about 250,000 clones, about 86% seen once, with around 16% in the top ten. What was sequenced was peripheral blood. Receptors were obtained from a person aged 65-85 years with COVID-19, enrolled during active disease.

The CDR3 loop reads CASSAENAGAGRETQYF. The CDR3 DNA reads as TGTGCCAGCAGTGCGGAGAATGCAGGGGCCGGGAGGGAGACCCAGTACTTC. The rearrangement uses TRBV6-1 and TRBJ2-5, with a weak D call TRBD2 (7 bases). The CDR3 sequence is 17 residues long. V gave up 4 bases and J gave up 5 bases, with 23 bases separating them. Germline V CDR1 and CDR2: MNHNS, SASEGT.

Of note for this clone: The sample carries other DNA sequences with the same CDR3. This chain uses TRBV13 with TRBJ1-1, with no clear D. Germline CDR1 reads PRHDT; CDR2 reads FYEKMQ (reference sequence). With 4 bases removed from V and 0 bases from J, the gap between germline ends came to 6 bases. This CDR3 spans 13 amino acids. The DNA of the CDR3 is TGTGCCAGCAGCTCATCGGTGAACACTGAAGCTTTCTTT. This encodes CASSSSVNTEAFF. The complete variable domain, with remaining parts taken from reference TRBV13 and TRBJ1-1, reads AAGVIQSPRHLIKEKRETATLKCYPIPRHDTVYWYQQGPGQDPQFLISFYEKMQSDKGSIPDRFSAQQFSDYHSELNMSSLELGDSALYFCASSSSVNTEAFFGQGTRLTVV.

The CDR3 nucleotides read TGTGCCAGCAGCCAAGACCGGGACTCATACTACGAGCAGTACTTC. Its protein product is CASSQDRDSYYEQYF. The chain couples TRBV3-1 (or the pseudogene TRBV3-2) to TRBJ2-7; tentative D call: TRBD2 (6 bases). Looked up from germline, CDR1 is LGHDT and CDR2 is YNNKEL (reference sequence). The CDR3 sequence is 15 residues long. Trimming stripped 0 bases from V and 3 bases from J, with 12 bases between.

The sample holds a few counts of this clone. V usage is TRBV3-1 (or the pseudogene TRBV3-2) and J usage is TRBJ1-1; 8 nucleotides match TRBD1. This CDR3 is built from 14 residues. V was clipped by 8 bases and J by 1 base; unmatched bases: 6. CDR1 and CDR2 (germline): LGHDT, YNNKEL (reference sequence). This CDR3 is CASAGGWKNTEAFF. In DNA, the CDR3 is TGTGCCAGCGCAGGGGGCTGGAAGAACACTGAAGCTTTCTTT.

The chain is built from TRBV3-1 (or the pseudogene TRBV3-2) and TRBJ2-2; possible D gene TRBD1, 6 bases. The CDR3 consists of 18 residues. Per germline, CDR1 LGHDT and CDR2 YNNKEL (reference sequence). Trimming cost V 1 base and J 5 bases, with 20 bases left between them. CDR3 in DNA: TGTGCCAGCAGCCAAGCATTTACCGGGACAATCCGGACCGGGGAGCTGTTTTTT. This encodes CASSQAFTGTIRTGELFF.

This clone occurred a few times. The chain carries TRBV2 and TRBJ1-5, with no clear D. Germline CDR1 is SNHLY and CDR2 is FYNNEI. Trimming stripped 0 bases from V and 6 bases from J, with 9 bases between. The CDR3 has 14 amino acids. The CDR3 reads CASSEAGEVQPQHF. The CDR3 region has the DNA TGTGCCAGCAGTGAAGCTGGAGAGGTTCAGCCCCAGCATTTT. Supplemented by reference TRBV2 and TRBJ1-5, the full variable domain reads EPEVTQTPSHQVTQMGQEVILRCVPISNHLYFYWYRQILGQKVEFLVSFYNNEISEKSEIFDDQFSVERPDGSNFTLKIRSTKLEDSAMYFCASSEAGEVQPQHFGDGTRLSIL.

The chain carries TRBV19 and TRBJ1-6; D is unresolved. This CDR3 spans 13 amino acids. Germline V gene sequence: CDR1 LNHDA, CDR2 SQIVND (reference sequence). V lost 4 bases and J lost 8, with 9 bases in between. CDR3 coding DNA: TGTGCCAGTAGTACGGACGGGGATTCACCCCTCCACTTT. Amino acid sequence: CASSTDGDSPLHF.

The chain recombines TRBV7-2 with TRBJ2-7; 7 nucleotides line up with TRBD1. CDR3 length: 15 amino acids. V lost 4 bases and J lost 2; bases outside the gene matches: 8. Germline CDR1 is SGHTA and CDR2 is FQGNSA. The CDR3 here is CASSWRTGITYEQYF. CDR3 DNA: TGTGCCAGCAGCTGGAGGACAGGTATTACCTACGAGCAGTACTTC.

The J gene is TRBJ1-5, the V gene TRBV6-6; 8 bases agree with TRBD1. CDR3 length: 16 residues. Germline-derived CDR1 and CDR2 are MNHNY and SVGAGI (reference sequence). Trimming removed 10 bases from V and 0 bases from J; junction bases left unmatched: 11. CDR3 protein: CATSGTGGYSNQPQHF. The DNA for the CDR3 is TGTGCCACGTCCGGGACAGGAGGATATAGCAATCAGCCCCAGCATTTT.

The chain recombines TRBV9 with TRBJ1-3; TRBD1 matches at 9 bases. The CDR3 consists of 16 residues. Germline CDR1 reads SGDLS; CDR2 reads YYNGEE. The V and J ends lost 4 bases and 3 bases, in that order; junction bases with no gene match: 8. The CDR3 DNA reads TGTGCCAGCAGCACCCCGGGACAGGGACGTGGAAACACCATATATTTT. Translated, it gives CASSTPGQGRGNTIYF.

The chain is built from TRBV11-2 and TRBJ2-5; 7 bases are a match to TRBD2. CDR3 size: 17 residues. Germline-derived CDR1 and CDR2 are SGHAT and FQNNGV. The V and J ends lost 5 bases and 1 base, in that order; junction bases with no gene match: 13. The CDR3 sequence is CASSPGWGGSIQETQYF. The CDR3 region has the DNA TGTGCCAGCAGCCCCGGGTGGGGGGGATCGATCCAAGAGACCCAGTACTTC.

V and J are TRBV19 and TRBJ2-1; no clear D. CDR1 LNHDA and CDR2 SQIVND come from the germline V gene (reference sequence). Trimming cost V 4 bases and J 4 bases, with 8 bases left between them. This CDR3 is 13 amino acids long. The CDR3 sequence is CASSRADYNEQFF. The CDR3 DNA is TGTGCCAGTAGTAGGGCAGATTACAATGAGCAGTTCTTC. The variable domain in full, with the rest retrieved from reference TRBV19 and TRBJ2-1, is DGGITQSPKYLFRKEGQNVTLSCEQNLNHDAMYWYRQDPGQGLRLIYYSQIVNDFQKGDIAEGYSVSREKKESFPLTVTSAQKNPTAFYLCASSRADYNEQFFGPGTRLTVL.

This clone was detected once. V gene TRBV7-2 combines with J gene TRBJ2-3; possibly TRBD2 for D (6 bases). The CDR3 has 18 amino acids. Trimming took 1 base from V and 0 from J, leaving 17 bases between them. The V gene's germline CDR1 is SGHTA and CDR2 FQGNSA. The CDR3: CASSLGFWDWRSTDTQYF. CDR3 bases: TGTGCCAGCAGCTTAGGTTTTTGGGACTGGAGAAGCACAGATACGCAGTATTTT.

The CDR3, as DNA: TGTGCCAGCAGCGTCTCTCGGGACAGGGGTTGGGACACAGATACGCAGTATTTT. It yields the protein CASSVSRDRGWDTDTQYF. The chain employs TRBV9 and TRBJ2-3; TRBD1 aligns across 10 bases. Trimming at V came to 2 bases and at J to 2 bases, leaving 11 bases not matched to a gene. The CDR3 contains 18 residues. Germline V gene data show CDR1 as SGDLS and CDR2 as YYNGEE.

DNA of the CDR3: TGTGCCAGCAGCCCGACAGGAAACGACTATGGCTACACCTTC. Translation gives CASSPTGNDYGYTF. The chain combines TRBV6-6 with TRBJ1-2; D may be TRBD1 (6 bases). Germline V CDR1 and CDR2: MNHNY, SVGAGI (reference sequence). CDR3 length: 14 residues. Trimming removed 6 bases at V and 3 bases at J, with 14 bases between.

The DNA of the CDR3 is TGTGCCAGCAGCTTAGATCGTCAGACCCAGTACTTC. Translation gives CASSLDRQTQYF. The chain is built from TRBV11-2 and TRBJ2-5, with D hard to call. V gave up 0 bases and J gave up 6 bases, with 5 bases separating them. The CDR3 spans 12 residues. Germline-derived CDR1 and CDR2 are SGHAT and FQNNGV.

The chain uses TRBV29-1 and TRBJ1-1; TRBD1 agrees at 7 bases. Germline V gene lookup returns CDR1 SQVTM and CDR2 ANQGSEA. J was trimmed by 5 bases and V by 6 bases; bases with no gene match: 12. The CDR3 runs to 14 residues. The CDR3 DNA follows: TGCAGCGTAACAAAAGGGGGCGCGGATACTGAAGCTTTCTTT. Its protein product is CSVTKGGADTEAFF. Together with reference TRBV29-1 and TRBJ1-1, the CDR3 gives the full variable domain: SAVISQKPSRDICQRGTSLTIQCQVDSQVTMMFWYRQQPGQSLTLIATANQGSEATYESGFVIDKFPISRPNLTFSTLTVSNMSPEDSSIYLCSVTKGGADTEAFFGQGTRLTVV.

This chain uses TRBV29-1 with TRBJ1-2; possible D gene TRBD1, 5 bases. Trimming cost V 7 bases and J 4 bases, with 13 bases left between them. This CDR3 is built from 12 residues. CDR1 and CDR2 (germline): SQVTM, ANQGSEA. CDR3 nucleotide sequence: TGCAGCGCTCCGCGGGGCGGCTATGGCTACACCTTC. Translating gives CSAPRGGYGYTF.

This clone showed up just once. This chain uses TRBV21-1 with TRBJ2-7; TRBD1 reflects the table's D call only, with no check against the DNA. TRBV21-1 is an annotated pseudogene. The CDR3 covers 15 residues. The CDR3 nucleotides are TGTGCCAGCAGGACTGGGACAGGGGAGGCCTACGAGCAGTACTTC. Translated, it gives CASRTGTGEAYEQYF.

The chain uses TRBV7-3 and TRBJ2-7; 7 bases are a match to TRBD2. Germline V gene data show CDR1 as SGHTA and CDR2 as FQGTGA. The CDR3 totals 15 residues. V lost 5 bases and J lost 7; bases outside the gene matches: 14. For the CDR3, the DNA is TGTGCCAGCAGCGCAACGTCGACTAGCCAGAAAGAGCAGTACTTC. Its protein product is CASSATSTSQKEQYF.

The rearrangement joins TRBV28 to TRBJ2-1; 8 nucleotides line up with TRBD1. The CDR3 totals 13 residues. CDR1 is MDHEN, CDR2 SYDVKM, per germline. J gave up 9 bases and V 6 bases, and 7 bases lay outside the gene matches. The CDR3 nucleotides are TGTGCCAGCAGACCGGACAGGGTTGGTGAGCAGTTCTTC. This gives the protein CASRPDRVGEQFF. The whole variable domain, filled in from reference TRBV28 and TRBJ2-1, reads DVKVTQSSRYLVKRTGEKVFLECVQDMDHENMFWYRQDPGLGLRLIYFSYDVKMKEKGDIPEGYSVSREKKERFSLILESASTNQTSMYLCASRPDRVGEQFFGPGTRLTVL.

The chain uses TRBV6-6 and TRBJ2-3, with D possibly matching TRBD2 (5 bases). The V end lost 6 bases, the J end lost 7 bases, and 11 bases lay between the germline ends. The CDR3 covers 12 residues. Germline CDR1 MNHNY, CDR2 SVGAGI (reference sequence). For the CDR3, the DNA is TGTGCCAGCAGAGCCGACGGGAATACGCAGTATTTT. Translated, it gives CASRADGNTQYF.

V usage is TRBV28 and J usage is TRBJ1-1; 9 bases match TRBD1. In germline, CDR1 is MDHEN, CDR2 SYDVKM. There are 15 residues in the CDR3. The V gene end was trimmed by 5 bases and the J gene end by 10 bases; junction bases not matched to a gene: 14. The CDR3 region has the DNA TGTGCCAGCAGTAATTTGGACAGGGGCCAACAGGGAGCTTTCTTT. Amino acid sequence: CASSNLDRGQQGAFF.

The rearrangement joins TRBV7-2 to TRBJ1-6; possibly TRBD1 for D (5 bases). Trimming took off 7 bases at V and 13 bases at J, with 14 bases between the two ends. The germline V gene encodes CDR1 SGHTA and CDR2 FQGNSA. This CDR3 region has 12 residues. The CDR3 spells CASTSNGGPLHF. CDR3 coding DNA: TGTGCCAGCACCTCTAATGGGGGGCCCCTCCACTTT. Supplemented by reference TRBV7-2 and TRBJ1-6, the full variable domain reads GAGVSQSPSNKVTEKGKDVELRCDPISGHTALYWYRQSLGQGLEFLIYFQGNSAPDKSGLPSDRFSAERTGGSVSTLTIQRTQQEDSAVYLCASTSNGGPLHFGNGTRLTVT.

The chain has TRBV4-3 and TRBJ1-2; no clear D. V gave up 0 bases and J gave up 8 bases, with 22 bases separating them. This CDR3 contains 17 residues. In germline, CDR1 is LGHNA, CDR2 YSLEER. CDR3: CASSQEARIHGVEGYTF. The CDR3 DNA follows: TGCGCCAGCAGCCAAGAGGCCCGGATCCACGGGGTTGAGGGCTACACCTTC.

This rearrangement joins TRBV30 to TRBJ1-1; TRBD1 might be the D (6 bases). Trimming stripped 2 bases from V and 1 base from J, with 8 bases between. The CDR3 extends over 13 amino acids. CDR1 is GTSNPN and CDR2 is SVGIG in the germline V gene (reference sequence). In nucleotides, the CDR3 is TGTGCCTGGAGTAGACAGGAGAACACTGAAGCTTTCTTT. This translates into CAWSRQENTEAFF. Full variable domain (rest looked up from reference TRBV30 and TRBJ1-1): SQTIHQWPATLVQPVGSPLSLECTVEGTSNPNLYWYRQAAGRGLQLLFYSVGIGQISSEVPQNLSASRPQDRQFILSSKKLLLSDSGFYLCAWSRQENTEAFFGQGTRLTVV.

This clone was observed once. The rearrangement joins TRBV18 to TRBJ1-2; D might be TRBD1 (6 bases). Trimming left V 0 bases short and J 4 bases short, with 21 bases between. The CDR3 is made up of 18 amino acids. CDR1 is KGHSH and CDR2 is LQKENI in the germline V gene. This CDR3 reads CASSPPLNSGEPVYGYTF. CDR3 bases: TGTGCCAGCTCACCACCTTTAAATTCAGGGGAACCGGTCTATGGCTACACCTTC.

The J gene is TRBJ1-6, the V gene TRBV12-3 or TRBV12-4; D call uncertain. There are 13 residues in the CDR3. The V and J ends lost 6 bases and 7 bases respectively, with 10 bases between them. The CDR3 here is CASSQVWNSPLHF. CDR3 coding DNA: TGTGCCAGCAGCCAGGTTTGGAATTCACCCCTCCACTTT.

This sequence joins TRBV9 and TRBJ1-2; 10 bases map to TRBD1. Germline CDR1 and CDR2: SGDLS and YYNGEE. V lost 2 bases, J lost 5 bases, and 3 bases stayed unmatched. The CDR3 consists of 14 residues. DNA of the CDR3: TGTGCCAGCAGCGTTGGGACAGGGGTTTATGGCTACACCTTC. It translates to CASSVGTGVYGYTF.

The CDR3 here is CASSLVLAGGSEQYF. The DNA of the CDR3 is TGCGCCAGCAGCTTGGTACTAGCGGGGGGGAGCGAGCAGTACTTC. The chain couples TRBV5-1 to TRBJ2-7, with 13 bases lining up with TRBD2. The CDR3 is 15 residues long. After removal of 0 bases from V and 6 bases from J, the junction contained 3 bases not matched to a gene. CDR1 and CDR2 (germline): SGHRS, YFSETQ.

The chain carries TRBV4-1 and TRBJ1-5; 7 bases align to TRBD1. The CDR3 runs 17 residues. V shed 3 bases and J 2 bases; nucleotides not matched to a gene: 10. Germline V lookup: CDR1 MGHRA, CDR2 YSYEKL. The CDR3 DNA is TGCGCCAGCAGCCAGGATACAGGGGTCTCGGGCAATCAGCCCCAGCATTTT. Amino acid sequence: CASSQDTGVSGNQPQHF.